The 6 T cell receptor beta chains presented below share a single source sample, sequenced in a study of blood T cells in healthy people across ages. Next came a second PCR, run for about 7 to 12 cycles, which used a sample-barcoded 5' primer along with a J-beta primer mix. Each CDR3 protein is one row after TCRdb ran MiXCR on the 5' RACE reads. The repertoire holds 2 million or so distinct CDR3 sequences, about 49% seen once, with 2.1% in the top ten. What was sequenced was blood. These receptors originate from a woman in her thirties or forties in good health.

The rearrangement links TRBV6-1 to TRBJ2-1; 9 bases fit TRBD1. Unmatched junction bases numbered 12, after V lost 7 bases and J lost 8 bases. Germline V gene data show CDR1 as MNHNS and CDR2 as SASEGT. The CDR3 consists of 15 residues. The CDR3 DNA sequence: TGTGCCAGCAACGCCCCGGGACAGGGTCTCCATGAGCAGTTCTTC. Translation: CASNAPGQGLHEQFF.

There are a few counts of this clonotype. The rearrangement links TRBV29-1 to TRBJ2-6; D might be TRBD1 (6 bases). V gave up 7 bases and J gave up 2 bases, with 24 bases separating them. The CDR3 loop spans 18 amino acids. Looked up from germline, CDR1 is SQVTM and CDR2 is ANQGSEA. The CDR3 coding sequence is TGCAGCGCCTTATTCTTAACAGGGCTCTTGGCTGGGGCCAACGTCCTGACTTTC. It specifies CSALFLTGLLAGANVLTF.

This clonotype came up once. The V gene is TRBV7-2, the J gene TRBJ2-5, with D perhaps matching TRBD1 (5 bases). From germline, CDR1 is SGHTA and CDR2 FQGNSA. The germline V and J ends were trimmed by 0 bases and 5 bases, with 22 bases remaining between them. The CDR3 extends over 18 amino acids. The CDR3 region has the DNA TGTGCCAGCAGCTTAGCCCTCTTGGGGCTAGGTAAAGGCGAGACCCAGTACTTC. Translating gives CASSLALLGLGKGETQYF.

This clonotype was found once. This chain links TRBV7-9 with TRBJ2-1; 11 bases map to TRBD1. The CDR3 is 13 amino acids. V trimming: 4 bases; J trimming: 8 bases; junction bases outside the gene matches: 1. The germline V gene has CDR1 SEHNR and CDR2 FQNEAQ (reference sequence). The CDR3 loop reads CASSWGQGDEQFF. The CDR3 coding sequence is TGTGCCAGCAGCTGGGGACAGGGGGATGAGCAGTTCTTC.

This rearrangement joins TRBV15 to TRBJ1-4; no firm D call. CDR1 and CDR2 from the germline V gene are LNHNV and YYDKDF (reference sequence). Between the trimmed V and J ends, which lost 6 bases and 8 bases, there was a span of 19 bases. This CDR3 comprises 15 residues. CDR3 amino acids: CATRIQKGAREKLFF. The CDR3 region has the DNA TGTGCCACCAGGATCCAAAAGGGTGCTAGGGAAAAACTGTTTTTT.

This clonotype turned up a few times. This chain links TRBV7-9 with TRBJ2-3; TRBD1 might be the D (6 bases). The V end was cut by 1 base, the J end by 2 bases, with 10 bases between. This CDR3 is 15 amino acids long. Germline CDR1 reads SEHNR; CDR2 reads FQNEAQ (reference sequence). CDR3 DNA sequence: TGTGCCAGCAGCTTAGTGGGGGCCCTCACAGATACGCAGTATTTT. Encoded protein: CASSLVGALTDTQYF.